The rows below give T cell receptor beta chains drawn from one sample of a study of blood T cell repertoires in COVID-19. Only in-frame clones appear in the TCRdb table, and some are missing; sequencing was by immunoSEQ multiplex PCR. The table has under 300,000 clones, roughly four fifths seen once. Sequencing was carried out using peripheral blood. The receptors were sampled from a young man who had recovered from COVID-19. The CDR3 runs from the conserved cysteine through the conserved F or W.

CDR3 protein | J gene | V gene
CASSAIGSPDNEQFF | TRBJ2-1 | TRBV5-6
CASGDSNQETQYF | TRBJ2-5 | TRBV2
CASSFLTTGYSNQPQHF | TRBJ1-5 | TRBV28
CASSSGTAKEKLFF | TRBJ1-4 | TRBV5-4
CASSEAYRTVKF | TRBJ1-1 | TRBV6-1
CATSNREDGYTF | TRBJ1-2 | TRBV15
CASSVGALSTSEKLFF | TRBJ1-4 | TRBV9
CASSRTGAYEQYF | TRBJ2-7 | TRBV11-3
CASSVGPGSGGGGSDTQYF | TRBJ2-3 | TRBV9
CASRRGQHNYGYTF | TRBJ1-2 | TRBV5-1
CAISEVGRGTSNQPQHF | TRBJ1-5 | TRBV10-3
CASSRSGGTTDTQYF | TRBJ2-3 | TRBV5-1
CASSSTLVGATFF | TRBJ1-1 | TRBV7-9
CASSLGGQGVQETQYF | TRBJ2-5 | TRBV5-4
CASSPGVRMVGYEQYF | TRBJ2-7 | TRBV5-1
CASSYPGGLSYNEQFF | TRBJ2-1 | TRBV25-1
CASGLNRAGGELFF | TRBJ2-2 | TRBV12-5
CSASGVGGDTQYF | TRBJ2-3 | TRBV20-1
CASSLGTGGYTF | TRBJ1-2 | TRBV28
CASSNGQGRLFF | TRBJ1-4 | TRBV6-5
CASSIDGTETQYF | TRBJ2-5 | TRBV19
CSADTGGHNEQFF | TRBJ2-1 | TRBV29-1
CASSQDGPAGAFF | TRBJ1-1 | TRBV4-1
CASSSRVHSLGNTEAFF | TRBJ1-1 | TRBV5-4
CASSYRLVYPYEQYF | TRBJ2-7 | TRBV6-6
CASSLDPGRETQYF | TRBJ2-5 | TRBV7-2
CASSSLTIYGNTIYF | TRBJ1-3 | TRBV7-9
CASSETDRVEEQYF | TRBJ2-7 | TRBV9
CASSELAGGRETQYF | TRBJ2-5 | TRBV10-2
CATLDRPYGYTF | TRBJ1-2 | TRBV27
CASSPVGNYGYTF | TRBJ1-2 | TRBV28
CASSAGPRKHNEQFF | TRBJ2-1 | TRBV2
CASSFPGGAHEQYF | TRBJ2-7 | TRBV5-1
CATSEAGGNEQFF | TRBJ2-1 | TRBV24-1
CASSEANRVGQPQHF | TRBJ1-5 | TRBV2
CASKDRDRANTGELFF | TRBJ2-2 | TRBV19
CASSLGTGRNEKLFF | TRBJ1-4 | TRBV11-2
CASSMGQGAGQPQHF | TRBJ1-5 | TRBV19
CASSESRFGNTIYF | TRBJ1-3 | TRBV6-1
CASSSQGYEQYF | TRBJ2-7 | TRBV5-4
CASSSRLAGSTDTQYF | TRBJ2-3 | TRBV9
CASGGAGRNTEAFF | TRBJ1-1 | TRBV5-4
CASSPRLHNEQFF | TRBJ2-1 | TRBV7-8
CASSHNSGERTDTQYF | TRBJ2-3 | TRBV4-2
CASSASGVVDTQYF | TRBJ2-3 | TRBV10-1
CASPTGRGNQPQHF | TRBJ1-5 | TRBV5-1
CASSLNAAANTGELFF | TRBJ2-2 | TRBV7-3
CASSLELADNSPLHF | TRBJ1-6 | TRBV7-2
CASRDLNSNQPQHF | TRBJ1-5 | TRBV28
CASSMGWASEGSPLHF | TRBJ1-6 | TRBV19
CASSKAGQGTFNNQPQHF | TRBJ1-5 | TRBV21-1
CAIGGRDNEQFF | TRBJ2-1 | TRBV10-3
CASSERLAGVETQYF | TRBJ2-5 | TRBV10-1
CASSQMRGRVGDEQYF | TRBJ2-7 | TRBV27
CASNARTSTGELFF | TRBJ2-2 | TRBV2